The sequence of this T cell receptor beta chain was determined in a study of shared clonotypes between healthy human individuals. The method was immunoSEQ multiplex PCR; TCRdb's version includes in-frame clones alone and lacks a portion of them. This sample has millions of clones; 85% to 95% occur once, and the top ten carry under 0.15%. Study-wide points: The study sampled only blood, and tissue repertoires likely differ. Deeper or shallower sequencing was expected to change how clonotypes are shared among donors.

About this clone itself: Its specificity is not known. At one boundary the junction diverges from the germline segment, which might be a read error. This CDR3 is also generated by other DNA sequences in the sample.

The sample consisted of naive CD4+ T cells sorted from blood. Stated subset: CD45RA+ positively selected. The receptor was derived from a man younger than 35 in good health.

The CDR3 reads CASRGQLQETQYF. CDR3 nucleotides: TGCGCCAGCAGGGGACAGCTCCAAGAGACCCAGTACTTC. This chain uses TRBV6-1 with TRBJ2-5; 7 nucleotides line up with TRBD1. CDR1 and CDR2 from the germline V gene are MNHNS and SASEGT. The CDR3 is 13 residues long.